These 18 T cell receptor beta chains were sequenced from one sample in a study of T cell responses to AZD1222 COVID-19 vaccine. Sequencing was performed with immunoSEQ multiplex PCR; in TCRdb, only in-frame clones are kept and a portion is missing. The table shows about 140,000 clones, with 85% to 95% occurring only once. The sample in question was peripheral blood, obtained on day 0 of AZD1222 vaccination. These receptor sequences come from an adult in good health.

This sequence joins TRBV30 and TRBJ1-4; D remains ambiguous. Deletions cut 0 bases from V and 6 bases from J, with 8 bases between. The CDR3 is 13 amino acids. In germline, CDR1 is GTSNPN, CDR2 SVGIG (reference sequence). The DNA of the CDR3 is TGTGCCTGGAGTGTACACGGGGATGAAAAACTGTTTTTT. Translation gives CAWSVHGDEKLFF. Using reference TRBV30 and TRBJ1-4 for the parts outside the CDR3, the full variable domain is SQTIHQWPATLVQPVGSPLSLECTVEGTSNPNLYWYRQAAGRGLQLLFYSVGIGQISSEVPQNLSASRPQDRQFILSSKKLLLSDSGFYLCAWSVHGDEKLFFGSGTQLSVL.

In nucleotides, the CDR3 is TGTGCCAGCAGCTTAGGAGGGGACTCCATTCAGTACTTC. Translation: CASSLGGDSIQYF. This chain uses TRBV7-2 with TRBJ2-4; maybe TRBD2 (6 bases). The CDR3 runs to 13 residues. Trimming stripped 1 base from V and 9 bases from J, with 10 bases between. Germline CDR1 and CDR2: SGHTA and FQGNSA. The full variable domain, completed using reference TRBV7-2 and TRBJ2-4, is GAGVSQSPSNKVTEKGKDVELRCDPISGHTALYWYRQSLGQGLEFLIYFQGNSAPDKSGLPSDRFSAERTGGSVSTLTIQRTQQEDSAVYLCASSLGGDSIQYFGAGTRLSVL.

The chain links TRBV23-1 to TRBJ2-2; the match to TRBD1 covers 8 bases. TRBV23-1 is annotated as an ORF whose role is uncertain. V gave up 2 bases and J gave up 1 base; unmatched junction bases: 9. The CDR3 extends over 18 amino acids. The CDR3 here is CASSQPDRDRRNTGELFF. CDR3 DNA: TGCGCCAGCAGTCAACCCGACCGGGACAGGAGGAACACCGGGGAGCTGTTTTTT.

A note on this clone: This same CDR3 is encoded by further DNA sequences in the sample. V and J are TRBV10-3 and TRBJ1-5; possibly TRBD1 for D (6 bases). Germline V gene sequence: CDR1 ENHRY, CDR2 SYGVKD. The length of the CDR3 is 15 residues. Trimming took 3 bases from V and 5 from J, leaving 14 bases between them. CDR3 protein: CAISDSDRGYQPQHF. CDR3 DNA: TGTGCCATCAGTGACTCGGACAGAGGATATCAGCCCCAGCATTTT.

The chain employs TRBV10-3 and TRBJ1-5; D is possibly TRBD1 (6 bases). Germline CDR1 ENHRY, CDR2 SYGVKD. V was clipped by 6 bases and J by 12 bases, with 15 bases between them. CDR3 length equals 12 residues. The CDR3 coding sequence is TGTGCCATCAGCGACAGGCGAGGTATCCAGCATTTT. Its protein is CAISDRRGIQHF.

The V call is TRBV27, the J call TRBJ1-2; 7 bases agree with TRBD1. With V trimmed by 6 bases and J by 2 bases, 9 bases remained unmatched. Germline CDR1 is MNHEY and CDR2 is SMNVEV (reference sequence). CDR3 size: 15 residues. CDR3 bases: TGTGCCAGCAGGCGAAAGACAGGGCTCAACTATGGCTACACCTTC. Its translation: CASRRKTGLNYGYTF.

The chain combines TRBV9 with TRBJ1-1, with D unclear. V was cut by 6 bases and J by 6 bases, with 15 bases left in between. Germline CDR1 is SGDLS and CDR2 is YYNGEE. The CDR3 is 13 residues long. DNA of the CDR3: TGTGCCAGCACCCCCCACAGTCCCCCTGAAGCTTTCTTT. As protein: CASTPHSPPEAFF.

The gene calls are TRBV10-3 and TRBJ1-1, with a weak D call TRBD1 (6 bases). This CDR3 has 15 amino acids. Germline V gene data show CDR1 as ENHRY and CDR2 as SYGVKD. Between the trimmed V and J ends, which lost 9 bases and 4 bases, there was a span of 21 bases. As DNA, the CDR3 is TGTGCCATGTCGGCAGGGGTCGGATCAGGCACTGAAGCTTTCTTT. Translated, it gives CAMSAGVGSGTEAFF.

V is TRBV27 and J is TRBJ1-1; the match to TRBD1 covers 7 bases. The CDR3 loop spans 12 amino acids. J lost 8 bases, V lost 5 bases, and 5 bases had no gene match. Per the germline V gene, CDR1 is MNHEY and CDR2 is SMNVEV (reference sequence). CDR3 in DNA: TGTGCCAGCAGTAAGAGGACAGGAGAAGCTTTCTTT. This sequence encodes CASSKRTGEAFF.

CDR3 coding DNA: TGTGCCAGCAGCTTAGTGGGTGGGCAGGGTGAAAAACTGTTTTTT. It codes for CASSLVGGQGEKLFF. This chain uses TRBV7-2 with TRBJ1-4; perhaps TRBD1 as D (5 bases). This CDR3 comprises 15 residues. Trimming left V 1 base short and J 7 bases short, with 13 bases between. CDR1 is SGHTA and CDR2 is FQGNSA in the germline V gene.

The chain combines TRBV11-3 with TRBJ2-1; D gene ambiguous. V was shortened by 5 bases and J by 4 bases, with 15 bases between the two germline ends. Per the germline V gene, CDR1 is SGHNT and CDR2 is YENEEA. The CDR3 consists of 15 residues. The CDR3 bases are TGTGCCAGCAGCCCCGTCGAAATGGGATACAATGAGCAGTTCTTC. It translates to CASSPVEMGYNEQFF.

The chain uses TRBV7-8 and TRBJ1-6; D ambiguous. The CDR3 has 16 residues. Trimming stripped 1 base from V and 7 bases from J, with 14 bases between. Germline-derived CDR1 and CDR2 are SGHVS and FQNEAQ. DNA of the CDR3: TGTGCCAGCAGCTTAGATCGGCCCCGCGGAAATTCACCCCTCCACTTT. It codes for CASSLDRPRGNSPLHF.

This clone occurred a few times. The V gene is TRBV6-5, the J gene TRBJ1-1; D gene unclear. Germline-derived CDR1 and CDR2 are MNHEY and SVGAGI. This CDR3 is 14 amino acids long. Trimming removed 5 bases at V and 0 bases at J, with 10 bases between. Here the CDR3 reads CASSTWGVNTEAFF. The DNA for the CDR3 is TGTGCCAGCAGTACATGGGGAGTGAACACTGAAGCTTTCTTT.

This chain links TRBV5-1 with TRBJ1-1, with a tentative D call TRBD1 (6 bases). The CDR3 loop spans 13 amino acids. CDR1 and CDR2 (germline): SGHRS, YFSETQ. V dropped 3 bases and J dropped 7 bases, with 13 bases sitting between them. The CDR3 loop is CASSSHREGEAFF. The CDR3 bases are TGCGCCAGCAGCTCCCACAGGGAGGGTGAAGCTTTCTTT.

CDR3 sequence reads: CASVLRGAYTIYF. The CDR3 DNA reads TGTGCCAGCGTCCTTCGGGGGGCGTACACCATATATTTT. The V gene is TRBV12-3 or TRBV12-4, the J gene TRBJ1-3, with D possibly matching TRBD1 (6 bases). V lost 8 bases and J 8 bases, leaving 16 bases between the germline ends. The CDR3 runs to 13 residues.

V is TRBV3-1 (or the pseudogene TRBV3-2) and J is TRBJ2-3; TRBD1 is a possible D gene (6 bases). The CDR3 loop spans 16 amino acids. Germline V gives CDR1 LGHDT, CDR2 YNNKEL (reference sequence). Trimming left V 3 bases short and J 6 bases short, with 19 bases between. The chain's CDR3 is CASSHRARGRADTQYF. DNA for the CDR3: TGTGCCAGCAGCCACCGGGCCAGGGGACGGGCTGATACGCAGTATTTT.

V is TRBV27 and J is TRBJ2-7; TRBD2 is a possible D gene (7 bases). The CDR3 totals 19 residues. Trimming removed 2 bases from V and 3 bases from J, with 26 bases in between. Germline CDR1 reads MNHEY; CDR2 reads SMNVEV (reference sequence). CDR3 in amino acids: CASSLKITGQREPNYEQYF. Written as DNA, the CDR3 is TGTGCCAGCAGTTTAAAAATCACCGGACAGCGGGAACCCAACTACGAGCAGTACTTC.

This chain links TRBV25-1 with TRBJ2-5, with 13 bases lining up with TRBD2. V gave up 4 bases and J gave up 5 bases; unmatched junction bases: 4. Germline CDR1 reads MGHDK; CDR2 reads SYGVNS. CDR3 length: 15 amino acids. Written as DNA, the CDR3 is TGTGCCAGCAGTGGGGGGACTAGCGGGACGGAGACCCAGTACTTC. This translates into CASSGGTSGTETQYF.